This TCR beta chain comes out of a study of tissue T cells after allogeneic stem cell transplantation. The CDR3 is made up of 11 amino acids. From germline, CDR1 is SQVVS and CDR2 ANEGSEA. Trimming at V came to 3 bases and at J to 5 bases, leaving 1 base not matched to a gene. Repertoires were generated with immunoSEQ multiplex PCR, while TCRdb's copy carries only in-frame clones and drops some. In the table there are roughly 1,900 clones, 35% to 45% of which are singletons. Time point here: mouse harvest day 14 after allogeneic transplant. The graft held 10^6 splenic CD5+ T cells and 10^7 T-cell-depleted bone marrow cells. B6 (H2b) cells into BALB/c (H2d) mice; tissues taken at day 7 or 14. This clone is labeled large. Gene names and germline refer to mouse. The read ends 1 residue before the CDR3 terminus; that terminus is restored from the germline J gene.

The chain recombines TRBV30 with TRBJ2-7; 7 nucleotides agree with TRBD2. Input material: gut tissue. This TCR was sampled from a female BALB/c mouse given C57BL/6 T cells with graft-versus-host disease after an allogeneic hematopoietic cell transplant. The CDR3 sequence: CSSRTGNEQYF. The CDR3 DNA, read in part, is TGTAGTTCTAGGACTGGGAATGAACAGTAC. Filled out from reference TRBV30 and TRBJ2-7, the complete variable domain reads SVLLYQKPNRDICQSGTSLKIQCVADSQVVSMFWYQQFQEQSLMLMATANEGSEATYESGFTKDKFPISRPNLTFSTLTVNNARPGDSSIYFCSSRTGNEQYFGPGTRLTVL.